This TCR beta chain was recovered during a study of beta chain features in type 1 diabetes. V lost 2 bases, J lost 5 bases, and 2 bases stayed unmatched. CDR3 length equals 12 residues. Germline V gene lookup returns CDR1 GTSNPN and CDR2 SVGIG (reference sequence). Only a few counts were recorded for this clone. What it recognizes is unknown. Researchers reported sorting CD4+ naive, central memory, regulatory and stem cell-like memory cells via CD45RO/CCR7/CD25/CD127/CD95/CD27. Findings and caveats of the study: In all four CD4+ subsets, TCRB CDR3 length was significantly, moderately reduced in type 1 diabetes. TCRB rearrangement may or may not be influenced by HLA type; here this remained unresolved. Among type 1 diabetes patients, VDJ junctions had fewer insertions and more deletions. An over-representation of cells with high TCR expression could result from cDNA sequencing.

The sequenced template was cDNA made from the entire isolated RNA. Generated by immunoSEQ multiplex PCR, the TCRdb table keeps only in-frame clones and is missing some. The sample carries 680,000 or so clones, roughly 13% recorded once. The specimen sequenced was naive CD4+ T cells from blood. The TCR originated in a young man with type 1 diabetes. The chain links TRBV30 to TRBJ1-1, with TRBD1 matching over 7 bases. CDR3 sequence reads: CAWSTRGTEAFF. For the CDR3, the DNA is TGTGCCTGGAGTACCAGGGGGACTGAAGCTTTCTTT.